The rows below give T cell receptor beta chains drawn from one sample of a study of shared clonotypes between healthy human individuals. Measured with immunoSEQ multiplex PCR; TCRdb has only the in-frame clones, and not every one. The sample has fewer than 1.8 million clones; approximately 98.5% are singletons. The specimen was naive CD4+ T cells sorted from blood. The source of these receptors is a man aged 30 to 39 in good health. CDR3s include the opening cysteine and the closing phenylalanine or tryptophan. Each record gives: J gene, V gene, D gene, clone size, CDR3 protein, CDR3 DNA. The D gene is left open where the match is weak. Clone size is shown for a subset of rows, as once, few, many or a class of expanded clone.

J gene: TRBJ1-1
V gene: TRBV11-2
D gene: NA
clone size: NA
CDR3 protein: CASSSYRDMNTEAFF
CDR3 DNA: TGTGCCAGCAGCTCCTACAGGGATATGAACACTGAAGCTTTCTTT

J gene: TRBJ2-7
V gene: TRBV25-1
D gene: NA
clone size: NA
CDR3 protein: CASSEEIDGANIRSEQYF
CDR3 DNA: TGTGCCAGCAGTGAGGAGATTGATGGGGCCAATATACGCAGCGAGCAGTACTTC

J gene: TRBJ2-5
V gene: TRBV5-1
D gene: NA
clone size: NA
CDR3 protein: CASRLENQETQYF
CDR3 DNA: TGCGCCAGCAGGTTGGAAAACCAAGAGACCCAGTACTTC

J gene: TRBJ1-1
V gene: TRBV19
D gene: NA
clone size: NA
CDR3 protein: CASRPHRETEAFF
CDR3 DNA: TGTGCCAGTAGACCCCACAGGGAAACTGAAGCTTTCTTT

J gene: TRBJ1-5
V gene: TRBV5-6
D gene: NA
clone size: NA
CDR3 protein: CASSRRQVLNQPQHF
CDR3 DNA: TGTGCCAGCAGCCGCAGACAGGTCCTTAATCAGCCCCAGCATTTT

J gene: TRBJ1-2
V gene: TRBV4-2
D gene: NA
clone size: NA
CDR3 protein: CASSQRRSQDGYTF
CDR3 DNA: TGTGCCAGCAGCCAGAGGAGGTCTCAAGATGGCTACACCTTC

J gene: TRBJ1-1
V gene: TRBV10-3
D gene: NA
clone size: NA
CDR3 protein: CAISGDTEAFF
CDR3 DNA: TGTGCCATCAGTGGGGACACTGAAGCTTTCTTT

J gene: TRBJ2-7
V gene: TRBV7-7
D gene: NA
clone size: once
CDR3 protein: CASSLTGDTYEQYF
CDR3 DNA: TGTGCCAGCAGCTTAACCGGGGATACCTACGAGCAGTACTTC

J gene: TRBJ2-3
V gene: TRBV5-1
D gene: TRBD2
clone size: NA
CDR3 protein: CASRLAGGPDTQYF
CDR3 DNA: TGCGCCAGCAGGTTAGCGGGAGGGCCGGATACGCAGTATTTT

J gene: TRBJ1-5
V gene: TRBV6-6
D gene: NA
clone size: NA
CDR3 protein: CASSYSAQGGSQPQHF
CDR3 DNA: TGTGCCAGCAGTTACTCGGCACAGGGTGGGAGTCAGCCCCAGCATTTT

J gene: TRBJ2-7
V gene: TRBV7-8
D gene: TRBD2
clone size: NA
CDR3 protein: CASTKTTSGRGEQYF
CDR3 DNA: TGTGCCAGCACTAAAACTACTAGCGGGAGGGGCGAGCAGTACTTC

J gene: TRBJ2-1
V gene: TRBV11-1
D gene: TRBD2
clone size: NA
CDR3 protein: CASSLGLTGTNYNEQFF
CDR3 DNA: TGTGCCAGCAGCTTGGGACTCACCGGGACTAACTACAATGAGCAGTTCTTC

J gene: TRBJ1-4
V gene: TRBV6-1
D gene: NA
clone size: NA
CDR3 protein: CASSEVPEVGEKLFF
CDR3 DNA: TGTGCCAGCAGTGAAGTTCCCGAGGTTGGGGAAAAACTGTTTTTT

J gene: TRBJ1-1
V gene: TRBV7-9
D gene: NA
clone size: NA
CDR3 protein: CASSRPTGGLTEAFF
CDR3 DNA: TGTGCCAGCAGCCGACCCACGGGGGGGCTTACTGAAGCTTTCTTT

J gene: TRBJ1-5
V gene: TRBV19
D gene: NA
clone size: NA
CDR3 protein: CASSTAADQPQHF
CDR3 DNA: TGTGCCAGTAGTACCGCTGCCGATCAGCCCCAGCATTTT

J gene: TRBJ2-2
V gene: TRBV6-1
D gene: TRBD2
clone size: NA
CDR3 protein: CAGSMGRVTGELFF
CDR3 DNA: TGTGCCGGTAGCATGGGGAGGGTAACCGGGGAGCTGTTTTTT

J gene: TRBJ2-1
V gene: TRBV28
D gene: NA
clone size: NA
CDR3 protein: CASSPSLAIVYNEQFF
CDR3 DNA: TGTGCCAGCAGCCCGAGCCTAGCGATTGTCTACAATGAGCAGTTCTTC

J gene: TRBJ2-7
V gene: TRBV9
D gene: NA
clone size: NA
CDR3 protein: CASSVDTAPYEQYF
CDR3 DNA: TGTGCCAGCAGCGTAGACACGGCCCCTTACGAGCAGTACTTC

J gene: TRBJ2-7
V gene: TRBV28
D gene: TRBD1
clone size: NA
CDR3 protein: CASSIETYRGGTPKQYF
CDR3 DNA: TGTGCCAGCAGTATAGAAACGTACAGGGGTGGGACACCCAAGCAGTACTTC

J gene: TRBJ2-7
V gene: TRBV6-1
D gene: TRBD2
clone size: NA
CDR3 protein: CASRTASGKYEQYF
CDR3 DNA: TGTGCCAGCAGGACCGCTAGCGGGAAGTACGAGCAGTACTTC

J gene: TRBJ2-7
V gene: TRBV6-1
D gene: TRBD1
clone size: NA
CDR3 protein: CASSEVVVGTASYEQYF
CDR3 DNA: TGTGCCAGCAGTGAAGTGGTAGTGGGGACAGCGTCCTACGAGCAGTACTTC

J gene: TRBJ2-7
V gene: TRBV5-1
D gene: NA
clone size: NA
CDR3 protein: CASSLSVSASYEQYF
CDR3 DNA: TGCGCCAGCAGCTTGAGTGTTTCCGCCTCCTACGAGCAGTACTTC

J gene: TRBJ2-7
V gene: TRBV15
D gene: TRBD2
clone size: NA
CDR3 protein: CATSARGGSYEQYF
CDR3 DNA: TGTGCCACCAGCGCCCGGGGGGGCTCCTACGAGCAGTACTTC

J gene: TRBJ2-3
V gene: TRBV18
D gene: NA
clone size: NA
CDR3 protein: CASSPPSVNTDTQYF
CDR3 DNA: TGTGCCAGCTCACCACCTTCCGTGAACACAGATACGCAGTATTTT

J gene: TRBJ2-2
V gene: TRBV18
D gene: TRBD2
clone size: NA
CDR3 protein: CASSPRQRGNTGELFF
CDR3 DNA: TGTGCCAGCTCACCACGGCAGCGGGGAAACACCGGGGAGCTGTTTTTT

J gene: TRBJ2-7
V gene: TRBV30
D gene: NA
clone size: NA
CDR3 protein: CAWTRDSPYEQYF
CDR3 DNA: TGTGCCTGGACCCGGGACTCTCCCTACGAGCAGTACTTC

J gene: TRBJ1-5
V gene: TRBV4-3
D gene: NA
clone size: NA
CDR3 protein: CASSQDSQGWQPQHF
CDR3 DNA: TGCGCCAGCAGCCAAGATTCTCAGGGTTGGCAGCCCCAGCATTTT

J gene: TRBJ2-5
V gene: TRBV5-1
D gene: TRBD2
clone size: NA
CDR3 protein: CASSVGVAGLGETQYF
CDR3 DNA: TGCGCCAGCAGCGTGGGAGTAGCGGGATTGGGAGAGACCCAGTACTTC

J gene: TRBJ2-5
V gene: TRBV28
D gene: TRBD2
clone size: NA
CDR3 protein: CASNRGAGGFQETQYF
CDR3 DNA: TGTGCCAGCAACCGGGGAGCGGGAGGTTTTCAAGAGACCCAGTACTTC

J gene: TRBJ2-7
V gene: TRBV10-3
D gene: NA
clone size: NA
CDR3 protein: CAISGTGKGSYEQYF
CDR3 DNA: TGTGCCATCAGTGGAACAGGTAAAGGTTCCTACGAGCAGTACTTC

J gene: TRBJ1-2
V gene: TRBV9
D gene: NA
clone size: NA
CDR3 protein: CASSVVPRGNGGYTF
CDR3 DNA: TGTGCCAGCAGCGTAGTTCCTAGGGGAAACGGGGGCTACACCTTC